This entry lists 23 T cell receptor delta chains sequenced from one sample in a study of gamma delta lymphoproliferative disorders and STAT genes. PBMCs from patients and controls supplied the genomic DNA for sequencing. TCRdb fed the multiplex PCR reads into CATT to redo clone calling. The table shows around 820 delta-chain clones, with approximately 1.5% occurring only once. Material: blood. These receptors were collected from a human donor in good health.

On this clone: Sequence at one end of the junction differs from germline and may be a read error. V gene TRDV2 combines with J gene TRDJ1; tentative D call: TRDD3 (5 bases). This CDR3 is built from 15 residues. CDR1 GEAIGNYY and CDR2 EKD come from the germline V gene. CDR3 in DNA: TGTGCCTGTGACACGAAAGCTCCTGGGACCGATAAACTCACCTTT. It translates to CACDTKAPGTDKLTF.

This clone counts as medium-sized. It differs at one base from a far larger clone, so likely a read error. DNA of the CDR3: TGTGCTCTTGGGGAACCGATAGCCTTCCTAGCCCTCTGGGGCAGTCACATCGATAAACTCATCTTT. Its translation is CALGEPIAFLALWGSHIDKLIF. The J gene is TRDJ1, the V gene TRDV1, with 8 bases identical to TRDD2. CDR1 is TSWWSYY, CDR2 QGS, per germline. The J segment lost 4 bases and the V segment lost 1 base, leaving 26 bases of the junction unmatched. This CDR3 spans 22 amino acids.

This clone was seen a handful of times. This DNA translates differently at residue 10 from the TCRdb protein, which is that of a much larger clone; a read error is likely, and the protein shown is the DNA's own translation. The rearrangement joins TRDV2 to TRDJ2; 8 nucleotides align to TRDD3. Germline V gene lookup returns CDR1 GEAIGNYY and CDR2 EKD. The V gene end was trimmed by 0 bases and the J gene end by 2 bases; junction bases not matched to a gene: 10. This CDR3 has 18 amino acids. CDR3 sequence (DNA): TGTGCCTGTGACACCGTTTCGGGGGATAAGGCCTTGACAGCACAACTCTTCTTT. The encoded protein is CACDTVSGDKALTAQLFF.

A few counts support this clone. This likely came from a read error, as a far larger clone is one base away. This sequence joins TRDV2 and TRDJ1; 10 nucleotides match TRDD3. In germline, CDR1 is GEAIGNYY, CDR2 EKD. J was trimmed by 1 base and V by 0 bases; bases with no gene match: 10. This CDR3 region has 18 residues. The CDR3 DNA reads as TGTGCCTGTGACACCGCGGGTGGGGGATACCCGCGCACCGATAAACTCATCTTT. Amino acid sequence: CACDTAGGGYPRTDKLIF.

This clone is medium-sized by share. A far larger clone is only one base removed, so a read error is likely. This sample includes further DNA sequences coding for the same CDR3. This chain connects TRDV2 to TRDJ1; weak D call: TRDD3 (10 bases). The germline V gene has CDR1 GEAIGNYY and CDR2 EKD. This CDR3 comprises 22 residues. CDR3 sequence (DNA): TGTGCCTGCGACACAATTCTAAAGCCTTCCTACCAATTGGGGGATACCCACGATAAACTCATCTTT. Encoded protein: CACDTILKPSYQLGDTHDKLIF.

There are many counts of this clone. The likely explanation is a read error, given a far larger clone one base away. This specimen includes other DNA sequences encoding the same CDR3. The chain joins TRDV1 to TRDJ1; TRDD3 matches at 9 bases. CDR3 length: 23 residues. V lost 3 bases to trimming and J lost 2 bases; unmatched junction nucleotides: 28. Germline V gene lookup returns CDR1 TSWWSYY and CDR2 QGS. The CDR3 coding sequence is TGTGCTCTTGGGGACCCTCTTGTCTTCCTAGCCTGGGGGATCGGTTTGTATACCGATAAACTCATCTTT. This sequence encodes CALGDPLVFLAWGIGLYTDKLIF.

In its sample, this clone is medium-sized (0.01 to 0.1%). A far larger clone lies a single base away; this is likely a read error. Other DNA sequences from this sample encode an identical CDR3 as well. J is TRDJ1 and V is TRDV2, with 8 bases aligning to TRDD3. The V gene's germline CDR1 is GEAIGNYY and CDR2 EKD. The CDR3 totals 17 residues. CDR3 in DNA: TGTGCCTGTGACACCCTAGTGAGGGATACGTTCACCGATAAACTCATCTTC. Encoded protein: CACDTLVRDTFTDKLIF.

This clone is labeled as hyperexpanded (1% or more). The sample holds other DNA sequences that translate to the same CDR3. The CDR3 bases are TGTGCTCTTGGGGAACCGATAGCCTTCCTAGCCCTCTGGGGCAGTCACACCGATAAACTCATCTTT. It encodes CALGEPIAFLALWGSHTDKLIF. V and J are TRDV1 and TRDJ1; 8 nucleotides match TRDD2. The CDR3 runs to 22 residues. Unmatched junction bases numbered 22, after V lost 1 base and J lost 0 bases. Germline V gene data show CDR1 as TSWWSYY and CDR2 as QGS.

A remark on this clone: It is likely a read error: a sequence one base away is far more abundant. Without a V gene call, the J gene is given as TRDJ1; whether TRDD3, the table's D call, matches the DNA was not checked. This CDR3 has 19 residues. The CDR3 nucleotides are TGTGCTTCATTGTGCCTTCCTACCACTGGGGGAACGTACACCGATAAACTCATTTTT. It is translated as CASLCLPTTGGTYTDKLIF.

The J gene is given as TRDJ1, and the V gene is not called; no check of the table's D call, TRDD3, against the DNA was made. This CDR3 has 21 residues. CDR3 region: CASLCLLSNTGDTPYTDKLIF. The CDR3 coding sequence is TGTGCTTCATTGTGCCTACTATCGAATACTGGGGATACCCCGTACACCGATAAACTCATCTTT.

This clone was seen a few times. TCRdb shows a much larger clone's protein in place of this DNA's translation, and the two differ at residue 11, likely through a read error; the protein shown is translated from the DNA. The CDR3 sequence: CACDTLGDKMADKLIF. The DNA for the CDR3 is TGTGCCTGTGACACGCTGGGGGATAAGATGGCCGATAAACTCATCTTT. The chain recombines TRDV2 with TRDJ1; 10 bases line up with TRDD3. The CDR3 has 16 amino acids. The V gene end was trimmed by 1 base and the J gene end by 3 bases; junction bases not matched to a gene: 7. The V gene's germline CDR1 is GEAIGNYY and CDR2 EKD.

By proportion, this clone is medium-sized. This likely stems from a read error, as it lies one base from a far larger clone. At the DNA level, this CDR3 is encoded by other sequences in the same sample as well. The chain has TRDV3 and TRDJ1; D is ambiguous. CDR1 and CDR2 (germline): TVYSNPD, GDNSRS (reference sequence). The CDR3 is 12 residues long. The CDR3 bases are TGCGCCTTTAGGTTCCAGCCACTTAAACTCATCTTT. Protein product: CAFRFQPLKLIF.

By share, this clone ranks as medium-sized. Given a far larger clone just one base away, this is likely a sequencing read error. The chain recombines TRDV2 with TRDJ1; D uncertain. Germline CDR1 reads GEAIGNYY; CDR2 reads EKD. CDR3 length: 14 residues. CDR3 amino acids: CARDTLTGTDKLIF. CDR3 nucleotides: TGTGCCCGTGACACCCTCACCGGGACCGATAAACTCATCTTT.

Notes on this clone: TCRdb's entry gives the protein of a much larger clone, which mismatches this DNA's translation at residues 10 and 19, likely from a read error; the protein reported here is translated from the DNA. CDR3 DNA sequence: TGTGCTCTTGGGAAGGCCTTCCTACGTTTTGGGGGATATCTATCCGATAAACTCACCTTT. This codes for CALGKAFLRFGGYLSDKLTF. The rearrangement uses TRDV1 and TRDJ1; D may correspond to TRDD2 or TRDD3 (9 bases each). The CDR3 runs to 20 residues. The V gene's germline CDR1 is TSWWSYY and CDR2 QGS.

By share of the sample, this clone is hyperexpanded. The sample holds other DNA sequences that translate to the same CDR3. This chain connects TRDV2 to TRDJ1, with 10 bases matching TRDD3. The CDR3 covers 16 residues. Per germline, CDR1 GEAIGNYY and CDR2 EKD. The J segment lost 2 bases and the V segment lost 1 base, leaving 6 bases of the junction unmatched. The CDR3 nucleotides are TGTGCCTGTGACACGCTGGGGGATAAGATGACCGATAAACTCATCTTT. Translated: CACDTLGDKMTDKLIF.

This clone is labeled as large. This specimen includes other DNA sequences encoding the same CDR3. The chain is built from TRDV2 and TRDJ2; 8 positions match TRDD3. CDR1 and CDR2 (germline): GEAIGNYY, EKD. This CDR3 region has 18 residues. V dropped 0 bases and J dropped 2; count of bases not matched to a gene: 10. In nucleotides, the CDR3 is TGTGCCTGTGACACCGTTTCGGGGGATAGGGCCTTGACAGCACAACTCTTCTTT. Translated, it gives CACDTVSGDRALTAQLFF.

A note on this clone: This sequence is one base from a far larger clone and is likely a read error. This specimen includes other DNA sequences encoding the same CDR3. The chain employs TRDV2 and TRDJ1; the D is unclear. There are 22 residues in the CDR3. Germline V lookup: CDR1 GEAIGNYY, CDR2 EKD. V lost 3 bases and J 1 base, leaving 35 bases between the germline ends. This CDR3 is CACDSTRPAQTLDLRITDKLIF. In DNA form, the CDR3 reads TGTGCCTGTGACTCGACGAGGCCTGCTCAGACTCTGGACCTAAGGATCACCGATAAACTCATCTTT.

Concerning this clone: This DNA's translation and the protein TCRdb lists, from a much larger clone, do not match at residue 15, likely due to a read error; the protein shown is translated from the DNA. The J gene is TRDJ1, the V gene TRDV2, with D possibly matching TRDD3 (5 bases). From germline, CDR1 is GEAIGNYY and CDR2 EKD. Trimming took 3 bases from V and 1 from J, leaving 35 bases between them. This CDR3 comprises 22 residues. CDR3 sequence reads: CACDSTRPAQTLDLGITDKLIF. The DNA of the CDR3 is TGTGCCTGTGACTCGACGAGACCTGCTCAGACTCTGGACCTAGGGATCACCGATAAACTCATCTTT.

With respect to this clone: A far bigger clonotype differs at one base, so this is likely a read error. This chain links TRDV2 with TRDJ1; 8 nucleotides agree with TRDD3. Germline CDR1 and CDR2: GEAIGNYY and EKD. The CDR3 extends over 17 amino acids. The CDR3 loop reads CARDTLVRDTFTDKLIF. CDR3 bases: TGTGCCCGTGACACCCTAGTGAGGGATACGTTCACCGATAAACTCATCTTT.

With respect to this clone: With only one base between it and a far larger clone, this is likely a read error. The same CDR3 can be traced to other DNA sequences in this sample. The V call is TRDV2, the J call TRDJ1; no definite D call. This CDR3 spans 19 amino acids. CDR1 and CDR2 (germline): GEAIGNYY, EKD. V was cut by 5 bases and J by 0 bases, with 27 bases left in between. The CDR3 here is CACVPVVTPTLWDTDKLIF. The DNA of the CDR3 is TGTGCCTGTGTCCCCGTTGTTACCCCCACGCTGTGGGACACCGATAAACTCATCTTT.

On this clone itself: TCRdb lists the protein of a much larger clone for this DNA, which differs at residue 15, so this is likely a read error; the protein given here is translated from the DNA itself. The chain joins TRDV2 to TRDJ1, with 12 bases that match TRDD3. The CDR3 extends over 18 amino acids. Germline V lookup: CDR1 GEAIGNYY, CDR2 EKD. The CDR3 region has the DNA TGTGCCTGTGACGACCGCTCTTTACTGGGGGATACCACCGATAATCTCATCTTT. It yields the protein CACDDRSLLGDTTDNLIF.

Concerning this clone itself: This DNA's translation and the protein TCRdb lists, from a much larger clone, do not match at residue 10, likely due to a read error; the protein shown is translated from the DNA. V usage is TRDV1 and J usage is TRDJ1; TRDD3 matches 12 bases. This CDR3 contains 15 residues. Germline CDR1 TSWWSYY, CDR2 QGS. The J segment lost 4 bases and the V segment lost 9 bases, leaving 9 bases of the junction unmatched. The CDR3 DNA sequence: TGTGCTCTGCTTACTGGGGGATACAACATCGATAAACTCATCTTT. Translated, it gives CALLTGGYNIDKLIF.

This clone was recorded a few times. A far larger clone is one base from this, pointing to a likely read error. The sample holds other DNA sequences that translate to the same CDR3. The chain uses TRDV2 and TRDJ1; 8 bases map to TRDD3. Trimming took 4 bases from V and 5 from J; bases not matched to a gene: 17. Germline V gene data show CDR1 as GEAIGNYY and CDR2 as EKD. The CDR3 is 17 amino acids. In DNA, the CDR3 is TGTGCCTGTGAAGAACTGGGGGGACTTAGGGTCACTGATAAACTCATCTTT. Its protein product is CACEELGGLRVTDKLIF.